Here is one T cell receptor beta chain with its context. What it recognizes is unknown. The data stem from a study of identical twins. Study-level results: Excess twin sharing in beta out-of-frame sequences was weaker. Among out-of-frame alpha sequences shared by twins, low generation probability occurred in excess. Models underpredicted monozygotic twin sharing of out-of-frame TCR alpha.

From germline, CDR1 is SGDLS and CDR2 YYNGEE. The CDR3 is 17 residues long. The ends were cut back, 3 bases at V and 4 bases at J, with 19 bases in the middle. In TCRdb, the 5' RACE reads were re-called with MiXCR into one record per CDR3 protein. The sample includes 200,000 to 250,000 distinct CDR3 sequences, 5.5% to 8% of them seen just once. These data were also filed under a second study, of yellow fever vaccine responses in identical twins.

This clonotype originated in a woman aged 18-35 years in good health. Sequenced: memory (CD45RO+) T cells sorted from blood. The rearrangement uses TRBV9 and TRBJ2-2; D might be TRBD1 (6 bases). Here the CDR3 reads CASSGNPRDKLTGELFF. CDR3 coding DNA: TGTGCCAGCAGCGGAAACCCCCGGGACAAACTCACCGGGGAGCTGTTTTTT.